This T cell receptor beta chain originates from a study of CD8 T cells in ankylosing spondylitis. Study-level results: Within ankylosing spondylitis blood, a TCR beta motif made up of seven or eight highly homologous variants appeared to be characteristic.

This clonotype was found many times. The antigen remains undetermined. V dropped 0 bases and J dropped 1 base, with 7 bases sitting between them. This CDR3 has 14 residues. The germline CDR1 and CDR2 sequences are SGHAT and FQNNGV. TCRdb ran MiXCR on the 5' RACE reads and lists one entry per CDR3 protein. The sample yields 200,000 to 300,000 distinct CDR3 sequences, 8% to 9.5% seen once. The origin of this receptor is a male donor with ankylosing spondylitis or in good health (not recorded which). The sample consisted of blood, either unsorted or a sorted T cell fraction (not recorded which). J is TRBJ2-7 and V is TRBV11-2; D uncertain. CDR3 coding DNA: TGTGCCAGCAGCTTAGAGGCCGGTTCCTACGAGCAGTACTTC. Amino acids: CASSLEAGSYEQYF.